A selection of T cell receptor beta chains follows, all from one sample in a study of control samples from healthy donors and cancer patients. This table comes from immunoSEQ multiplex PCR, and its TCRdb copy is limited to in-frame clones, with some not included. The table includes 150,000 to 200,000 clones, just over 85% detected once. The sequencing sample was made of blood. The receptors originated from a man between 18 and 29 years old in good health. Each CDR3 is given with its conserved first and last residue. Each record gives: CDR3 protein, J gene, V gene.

CASSRTGAGDEKLFF | TRBJ1-4 | TRBV28
CASSGGTGIWATNEKLFF | TRBJ1-4 | TRBV6-1
CASSPKTWTSGDNEQFF | TRBJ2-1 | TRBV18
CAIKRSEQGAPTGELFF | TRBJ2-2 | TRBV10-3
CASSRTGGNQPQHF | TRBJ1-5 | TRBV7-8
CASSSKQGAGGTEAFF | TRBJ1-1 | TRBV6-2/TRBV6-3
CASSRRGGSTDTQYF | TRBJ2-3 | TRBV19
CASSLDPGISGNTIYF | TRBJ1-3 | TRBV7-8
CASSLEVGTSPLHEQFF | TRBJ2-1 | TRBV11-3
CASSWTVNEQFF | TRBJ2-1 | TRBV5-5
CASSLAASGGNYNEQFF | TRBJ2-1 | TRBV7-2
CASTKDGSPSYEQYF | TRBJ2-7 | TRBV28
CASSRPSDEQYF | TRBJ2-7 | TRBV9
CASSRTTDPPETQYF | TRBJ2-5 | TRBV18
CASSLTPDYPYEQYF | TRBJ2-7 | TRBV4-1
CASSLAGDRISITEAFF | TRBJ1-1 | TRBV7-9
CASSLSGRLDEQYF | TRBJ2-7 | TRBV7-3
CASSFQLRDSLAKGEQFF | TRBJ2-1 | TRBV27
CSANLPHTQYF | TRBJ2-3 | TRBV20-1
CASRRPASGANVLTF | TRBJ2-6 | TRBV7-2
CASSLERSGVEQFF | TRBJ2-1 | TRBV4-3
CASSNRDRGGETQYF | TRBJ2-5 | TRBV19
CASSFISPNTEAFF | TRBJ1-1 | TRBV5-1
CASSLTGGTSTDTQYF | TRBJ2-3 | TRBV7-3
CSARQGANYGYTF | TRBJ1-2 | TRBV29-1
CASSIVQGRETQYF | TRBJ2-5 | TRBV19
CASSLGGQGRKTQYF | TRBJ2-5 | TRBV7-2
CASSLGRLTDTQYF | TRBJ2-3 | TRBV5-4
CASSWTSGAYEQYF | TRBJ2-7 | TRBV6-5
CASSLAGREQYF | TRBJ2-7 | TRBV7-9
CASSPITGQGNQPQHF | TRBJ1-5 | TRBV5-8
CASSANSGWGAKNIQYF | TRBJ2-4 | TRBV9
CASSPPGTGYGYTF | TRBJ1-2 | TRBV6-6
CASSLDPTGAYEQYF | TRBJ2-7 | TRBV7-2
CASSTSGGNTIYF | TRBJ1-3 | TRBV7-2
CASSLGLAVTIDTQYF | TRBJ2-3 | TRBV5-1
CASSAGETQYF | TRBJ2-5 | TRBV9
CASSLFGGTGSDEQFF | TRBJ2-1 | TRBV7-6
CASSQDLTGEEHEQFF | TRBJ2-1 | TRBV4-2
CASSPAGLAGGHEQYF | TRBJ2-7 | TRBV2
CASSQAGTGDREGYTF | TRBJ1-2 | TRBV5-1
CASSPGQSEKLFF | TRBJ1-4 | TRBV18
CASSLTTGGGETQYF | TRBJ2-5 | TRBV7-8
CASSYSPSQPEAFF | TRBJ1-1 | TRBV6-5
CATSDSSGGAHEQFF | TRBJ2-1 | TRBV24-1
CASSLGTASGNTIYF | TRBJ1-3 | TRBV5-1
CASSQVTGGTEAFF | TRBJ1-1 | TRBV4-1
CATSRAKGHNQPQHF | TRBJ1-5 | TRBV15
CASSYYRGAETQYF | TRBJ2-5 | TRBV6-5
CASSLSLGTREGYTF | TRBJ1-2 | TRBV7-9